This T cell receptor beta chain was recovered during a study of T-cell memory formation after mild COVID-19. The wider study: Clustering of TCRs was largely donor specific.

Trimming cost V 1 base and J 5 bases, with 12 bases left between them. Germline V gene lookup returns CDR1 SEHNR and CDR2 FQNEAQ (reference sequence). The length of the CDR3 is 15 residues. TCRdb re-derived calls from the 5' RACE reads in MiXCR, one entry per CDR3 protein. The sample lists approximately 260,000 distinct CDR3 sequences, about 17% occurring once. The TCR was taken from a man aged 18 to 35 who had mild COVID-19 (a few samples of this study predate the infection). Cell type and time point are not known. V and J are TRBV7-9 and TRBJ1-5; D may be TRBD1 (6 bases). The sample was PBMCs or a T cell subset sorted from them (not recorded which). CDR3 nucleotides: TGTGCCAGCAGCTTAGGAGGGACACCGGATCAGCCCCAGCATTTT. Translated: CASSLGGTPDQPQHF.